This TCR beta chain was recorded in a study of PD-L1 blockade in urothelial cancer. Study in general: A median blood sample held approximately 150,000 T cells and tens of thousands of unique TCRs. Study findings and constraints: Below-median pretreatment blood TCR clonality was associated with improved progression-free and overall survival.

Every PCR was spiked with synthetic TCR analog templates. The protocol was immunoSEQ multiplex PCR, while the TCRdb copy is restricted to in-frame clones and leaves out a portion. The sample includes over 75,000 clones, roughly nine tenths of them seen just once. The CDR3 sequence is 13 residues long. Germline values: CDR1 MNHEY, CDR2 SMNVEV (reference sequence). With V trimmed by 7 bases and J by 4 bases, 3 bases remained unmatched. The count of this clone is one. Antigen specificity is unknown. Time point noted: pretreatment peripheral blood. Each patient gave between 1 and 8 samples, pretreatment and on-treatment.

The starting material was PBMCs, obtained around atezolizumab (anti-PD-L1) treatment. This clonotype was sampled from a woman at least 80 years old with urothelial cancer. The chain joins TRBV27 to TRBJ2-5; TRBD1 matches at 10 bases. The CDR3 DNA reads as TGTGCCAGCACGGGACAGGGGACAGAGACCCAGTACTTC. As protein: CASTGQGTETQYF.